The clone carrying this TCR beta chain appeared once. What it recognizes is unknown. The entry originates in a study of siplizumab effects on memory and regulatory T cells. Study outcomes and limitations: No functional test confirmed suppression by proliferating siplizumab-culture Tregs. Memory T cells appeared less diverse than naive cells, which seemed to contribute substantially to alloresponse.

Germline values: CDR1 SGHVS, CDR2 FQNEAQ. The CDR3 has 19 amino acids. V was clipped by 0 bases and J by 1 base; unmatched bases: 9. Assayed TCR templates numbered 90,000 to 100,000 for each sample. Generated by immunoSEQ multiplex PCR, the TCRdb table keeps only in-frame clones and is missing some. Among 70,000 to 95,000 clones, 80% to 90% were seen once, and the ten largest hold more than 14%. The chain employs TRBV7-8 and TRBJ1-5; 10 bases are shared with TRBD1. The TCR was taken from a human donor in good health. The sequenced sample was CD4+ T cells sorted from blood. CDR3 amino acids: CASSLAWGQGIASNQPQHF. The CDR3 coding sequence is TGTGCCAGCAGCTTAGCATGGGGACAGGGGATAGCGAGCAATCAGCCCCAGCATTTT. Based on the CDR3 plus reference TRBV7-8 and TRBJ1-5, the full variable domain is GAGVSQSPRYKVAKRGQDVALRCDPISGHVSLFWYQQALGQGPEFLTYFQNEAQLDKSGLPSDRFFAERPEGSVSTLKIQRTQQEDSAVYLCASSLAWGQGIASNQPQHFGDGTRLSIL.